Included here is one T cell receptor beta chain sequence, with context. What it binds is unknown. This entry comes from a study of OX40 agonist ivuxolimab in advanced cancers. About the study: Prior therapy, whether anti-PD-1, anti-PD-L1 or anti-CTLA-4, was allowed, and more than 35% had some. Broader study findings: Compared with CD4+, CD8+ T cells on average had more expanded clones.

The germline CDR1 and CDR2 sequences are MNHNS and SASEGT. The CDR3 spans 14 residues. J gave up 1 base and V 5 bases, and 3 bases lay outside the gene matches. Measured with immunoSEQ multiplex PCR; TCRdb has only the in-frame clones, and not every one. The sample shows about 21,000 clones, around 87% of them seen only once. The material sequenced was CD4+ or CD8+ T cells sorted from blood, taken in a trial of the OX40 agonist ivuxolimab. This clonotype originated in an adult with an advanced solid tumor such as melanoma, head and neck, liver or kidney cancer. V usage is TRBV6-1 and J usage is TRBJ1-2; TRBD1 agrees at 8 bases. In nucleotides, the CDR3 is TGTGCCAGCAGTTATGGACAGGGTAACTATGGCTACACCTTC. This translates into CASSYGQGNYGYTF.